Listed here are 25 T cell receptor beta chains from one sample, sequenced in a study of identical twins. A single record per CDR3 protein comes from TCRdb applying MiXCR to the 5' RACE reads. The sample yields 500,000 to 600,000 distinct CDR3 sequences, about 20% seen once. This sample was shared with a second study, whose subject was T cells expressing NK-cell markers.

The sequenced sample consisted of CD4+ T cells sorted from blood. The source of these receptors is a woman between 18 and 29 years old in good health.

The gene calls are TRBV2 and TRBJ2-5; D is unresolved. The CDR3 runs to 13 residues. Germline V CDR1 and CDR2: SNHLY, FYNNEI. V lost 2 bases, J lost 4 bases, and 8 bases lay in between. CDR3 DNA sequence: TGTGCCAGCAGTGAACGCGAAAGAGAGACCCAGTACTTC. It codes for CASSERERETQYF.

In its sample, this clonotype was seen a few times. The rearrangement joins TRBV19 to TRBJ2-1; 7 nucleotides line up with TRBD1. The V gene's germline CDR1 is LNHDA and CDR2 SQIVND (reference sequence). Trimming removed 5 bases from V and 8 bases from J; junction bases left unmatched: 3. CDR3 length: 12 amino acids. CDR3 region: CASSDTGDEQFF. The CDR3 nucleotides read TGTGCCAGTAGTGACACAGGGGATGAGCAGTTCTTC.

This clonotype has a count of ten or more. This chain links TRBV12-3 or TRBV12-4 with TRBJ1-2, with D unresolved. V was trimmed by 5 bases and J by 8 bases, leaving 15 bases between them. This CDR3 is 13 amino acids long. CDR3: CASSGEGVWGYTF. In DNA, the CDR3 is TGTGCCAGCAGTGGGGAGGGTGTGTGGGGCTACACCTTC.

This clonotype was counted a few times. V usage is TRBV12-3 or TRBV12-4 and J usage is TRBJ2-3; TRBD1 matches 8 bases. This CDR3 contains 15 residues. V shed 4 bases, J shed 3 bases, and the junction held 6 bases outside the gene matches. The CDR3 here is CASSSGQGSTDTQYF. The CDR3 DNA reads TGTGCCAGCAGTTCAGGACAGGGTAGTACAGATACGCAGTATTTT.

This chain uses TRBV12-3 or TRBV12-4 with TRBJ2-2; D is unclear. CDR3 length: 12 residues. Between the trimmed V and J ends, which lost 7 bases and 5 bases, there was a span of 8 bases. The CDR3 DNA sequence: TGTGCCAGCACCACCCCTACCGGGGAGCTGTTTTTT. This encodes CASTTPTGELFF.

This clonotype has ten or more counts. V usage is TRBV27 and J usage is TRBJ2-7; no clear D. The CDR3 length is 14 residues. Trimming took off 8 bases at V and 0 bases at J, with 14 bases between the two ends. CDR1 MNHEY and CDR2 SMNVEV come from the germline V gene (reference sequence). The CDR3 nucleotides are TGTGCCAGCTCTCGGGCCCTAAGCTCCTACGAGCAGTACTTC. Translation: CASSRALSSYEQYF.

This chain uses TRBV6-2 or TRBV6-3 with TRBJ1-2; D unclear. Trimming took off 3 bases at V and 8 bases at J, with 13 bases between the two ends. The CDR3 runs 13 residues. The germline V gene encodes CDR1 MNHEY and CDR2 SVGEGT. The CDR3 DNA reads TGTGCCAGCAGTTATAGCAGGAGGAGCGGCTACACCTTC. Translation: CASSYSRRSGYTF.

V is TRBV27 and J is TRBJ1-2, with D perhaps matching TRBD1 (6 bases). Germline CDR1 MNHEY, CDR2 SMNVEV (reference sequence). V lost 2 bases and J 5 bases, leaving 12 bases between the germline ends. This CDR3 is built from 14 residues. The CDR3 DNA is TGTGCCAGCAGTTTAACAGGGAGTTGGTATGGCTACACCTTC. Protein product: CASSLTGSWYGYTF.

The V and J genes are TRBV5-4 and TRBJ2-7; the D gene could be TRBD1 or TRBD2 (5 bases each). This CDR3 spans 14 amino acids. Germline CDR1 is SGHNT and CDR2 is YYREEE (reference sequence). V lost 3 bases, J lost 2 bases, and 12 bases lay in between. For the CDR3, the DNA is TGTGCCAGCAGCTCCGGTGGGACCCCCTACGAGCAGTACTTC. This encodes CASSSGGTPYEQYF.

The chain joins TRBV25-1 to TRBJ2-1; 12 bases fit TRBD2. V was pared by 3 bases and J by 10 bases, with 13 bases of the junction left unmatched. Germline CDR1 is MGHDK and CDR2 is SYGVNS. The CDR3 has 17 amino acids. DNA of the CDR3: TGTGCCAGCAGTGACCTTCTAGCGGGAGGGCGGGACGGGGAGCAGTTCTTC. Its translation is CASSDLLAGGRDGEQFF.

The table lists this clonotype with a few counts. V usage is TRBV7-9 and J usage is TRBJ2-3, with no clear D. With 5 bases removed from V and 6 bases from J, the gap between germline ends came to 18 bases. There are 15 residues in the CDR3. The germline gives CDR1 SEHNR, CDR2 FQNEAQ (reference sequence). The CDR3 reads CASSPPFRSGDTQYF. The CDR3 bases are TGTGCCAGCAGCCCGCCCTTCCGCTCCGGGGATACGCAGTATTTT.

The chain joins TRBV11-2 to TRBJ2-1; 8 bases map to TRBD1. The CDR3 consists of 16 residues. Germline assignment: CDR1 SGHAT and CDR2 FQNNGV. CDR3 in amino acids: CAGTTIGDRDRNEQFF. DNA for the CDR3: TGTGCTGGCACCACAATAGGAGACAGGGACAGGAATGAGCAGTTCTTC.

A few counts support this clonotype. The rearrangement uses TRBV29-1 and TRBJ1-2; D unresolved. Germline CDR1 and CDR2: SQVTM and ANQGSEA. Trimming took off 1 base at V and 7 bases at J, with 7 bases between the two ends. This CDR3 has 11 amino acids. CDR3 sequence reads: CSVEVGFGYTF. CDR3 sequence (DNA): TGCAGCGTTGAAGTTGGTTTTGGCTACACCTTC.

This clonotype was picked up many times. The V gene is TRBV29-1, the J gene TRBJ2-4; D may be TRBD1 or TRBD2 (5 bases each). V dropped 1 base and J dropped 8 bases, with 15 bases sitting between them. CDR1 and CDR2 from the germline V gene are SQVTM and ANQGSEA. CDR3 length: 14 amino acids. In DNA form, the CDR3 reads TGCAGCGTTGAAGCGGGACCCTTACTGGACATTCAGTACTTC. This gives the protein CSVEAGPLLDIQYF.

The CDR3 DNA reads as TGTGCCACCAGCACTAGCGGGAGCGGAGGTACAGATACGCAGTATTTT. Translation: CATSTSGSGGTDTQYF. This sequence joins TRBV24-1 and TRBJ2-3; TRBD2 agrees at 11 bases. This CDR3 region has 16 residues. The junction had 8 bases not matched to a gene; V was cut back by 7 bases and J by 3 bases. CDR1 and CDR2 (germline): KGHDR, SFDVKD.

The genes are TRBV5-1 and TRBJ2-3, with TRBD1 matching 8 bases. J was trimmed by 0 bases and V by 4 bases; bases with no gene match: 1. Germline V gene sequence: CDR1 SGHRS, CDR2 YFSETQ. The CDR3 is made up of 14 amino acids. CDR3 residues: CASSGQGSTDTQYF. CDR3 sequence (DNA): TGCGCCAGCAGCGGACAGGGTAGCACAGATACGCAGTATTTT.

The CDR3 reads CASSPAGWRYQETQYF. The CDR3, as DNA: TGTGCCAGCAGCCCCGCCGGATGGAGGTACCAAGAGACCCAGTACTTC. The J gene is TRBJ2-5, the V gene TRBV11-3; D perhaps matches TRBD2 (5 bases). The germline gives CDR1 SGHNT, CDR2 YENEEA. Trimming took off 5 bases at V and 0 bases at J, with 16 bases between the two ends. The CDR3 runs to 16 residues.

The chain recombines TRBV20-1 with TRBJ1-4, with a weak D call TRBD1 (6 bases). V was clipped by 6 bases and J by 5 bases, with 7 bases between them. CDR1 is DFQATT and CDR2 is SNEGSKA in the germline V gene (reference sequence). CDR3 length: 11 amino acids. Written as DNA, the CDR3 is TGCAGTGCGCAGGGGAATGAAAAACTGTTTTTT. It specifies CSAQGNEKLFF.

For the CDR3, the DNA is TGCAGTGCTAGAGATCATCGGGGGGGGTTCGCAGATACGCAGTATTTT. This codes for CSARDHRGGFADTQYF. The chain joins TRBV20-1 to TRBJ2-3; TRBD2 aligns across 8 bases. The CDR3 is 16 amino acids. Germline CDR1 is DFQATT and CDR2 is SNEGSKA (reference sequence). V lost 0 bases to trimming and J lost 4 bases; unmatched junction nucleotides: 9.

This chain links TRBV6-1 with TRBJ2-3, with 8 bases aligning to TRBD2. The CDR3 contains 14 residues. Germline trimming cut 6 bases from V and 6 bases from J; bases unmatched to any gene: 8. CDR1 and CDR2 from the germline V gene are MNHNS and SASEGT. The DNA for the CDR3 is TGTGCCAGCAGCCCAGCGGGAGCTGAGGATACGCAGTATTTT. Its translation is CASSPAGAEDTQYF.

The V gene is TRBV5-6, the J gene TRBJ2-7; perhaps TRBD1 as D (6 bases). The V end lost 0 bases, the J end lost 5 bases, and 12 bases lay between the germline ends. The CDR3 covers 14 residues. CDR1 and CDR2 from the germline V gene are SGHDT and YYEEEE. As DNA, the CDR3 is TGTGCCAGCAGCTTGGTCGCAGGGGCCAACGAGCAGTACTTC. Its protein is CASSLVAGANEQYF.

The chain joins TRBV7-2 to TRBJ2-3, with D tentatively TRBD2 (5 bases). V was clipped by 3 bases and J by 2 bases, with 12 bases between them. The CDR3 has 15 residues. Per germline, CDR1 SGHTA and CDR2 FQGNSA. CDR3 protein: CASSLRRADTDTQYF. Here the CDR3 DNA reads TGTGCCAGCAGCTTGAGGCGGGCCGACACAGATACGCAGTATTTT. The full variable domain, completed using reference TRBV7-2 and TRBJ2-3, is GAGVSQSPSNKVTEKGKDVELRCDPISGHTALYWYRQSLGQGLEFLIYFQGNSAPDKSGLPSDRFSAERTGGSVSTLTIQRTQQEDSAVYLCASSLRRADTDTQYFGPGTRLTVL.

Ten or more counts support this clonotype. The rearrangement uses TRBV12-3 or TRBV12-4 and TRBJ1-3; the D gene is possibly TRBD1 (6 bases). The CDR3 sequence is 16 residues long. Trimming removed 5 bases from V and 0 bases from J, with 14 bases in between. In DNA, the CDR3 is TGTGCCAGCAGTACCAGGGGCCCTTCCTCTGGAAACACCATATATTTT. The encoded protein is CASSTRGPSSGNTIYF.

Many counts were recorded for this clonotype. The chain recombines TRBV7-9 with TRBJ2-7; D uncertain. Germline V gene data show CDR1 as SEHNR and CDR2 as FQNEAQ (reference sequence). The CDR3 is 13 residues long. Trimming removed 7 bases from V and 6 bases from J, with 16 bases in between. The CDR3 reads CASTSPSAPEQYF. In nucleotides, the CDR3 is TGTGCCAGCACCTCCCCGTCGGCACCCGAGCAGTACTTC. Variable domain in full (rest from reference TRBV7-9 and TRBJ2-7): DTGVSQNPRHKITKRGQNVTFRCDPISEHNRLYWYRQTLGQGPEFLTYFQNEAQLEKSRLLSDRFSAERPKGSFSTLEIQRTEQGDSAMYLCASTSPSAPEQYFGPGTRLTVT.

This clonotype has only a few counts. The CDR3 reads CASCPEFGTGELFF. As DNA, the CDR3 is TGTGCCAGCTGTCCCGAGTTTGGCACCGGGGAGCTGTTTTTT. The chain has TRBV12-3 or TRBV12-4 and TRBJ2-2; no firm D call. Trimming removed 8 bases from V and 4 bases from J, with 14 bases in between. The CDR3 runs to 14 residues.